This T cell receptor (beta chain) is drawn from a study of shared clonotypes between healthy human individuals. Study background: Used for every donor were three CD4 naive, three CD4 memory, two CD8 naive and one CD8 memory plate.

CD45RO-negative, CCR7-positively selected cells formed the naive CD8 fraction, excluding terminally differentiated effector memory CD45RA+ cells. The CDR3 has 12 amino acids. Trimming removed 1 base at V and 7 bases at J, with 8 bases between. Germline values: CDR1 MNHNY, CDR2 SVGAGI (reference sequence). On this clone itself: Its antigen is unidentified.

Each PCR replicate from the sorted subsets contained roughly 210 ng DNA, which is about 30,000 T cell genomes. The table came from immunoSEQ multiplex PCR; TCRdb's copy has only in-frame clones and leaves some out. This sample has about 2.2 million clones, with just over 90% found just once. Broader study findings: Non-shared clonotypes had lower generation probabilities than clonotypes shared by all four sorted-subset donors.

The TCR originated in a man between 18 and 29 years old in good health. Some clones in this sample may be carry-over from other donors' samples. Sequences were obtained from naive CD8+ T cells from PBMCs. This sequence joins TRBV6-6 and TRBJ2-7; D is possibly TRBD2 (6 bases). The CDR3 here is CASSYWGEEQYF. The CDR3 nucleotides are TGTGCCAGCAGTTACTGGGGGGAAGAGCAGTACTTC.